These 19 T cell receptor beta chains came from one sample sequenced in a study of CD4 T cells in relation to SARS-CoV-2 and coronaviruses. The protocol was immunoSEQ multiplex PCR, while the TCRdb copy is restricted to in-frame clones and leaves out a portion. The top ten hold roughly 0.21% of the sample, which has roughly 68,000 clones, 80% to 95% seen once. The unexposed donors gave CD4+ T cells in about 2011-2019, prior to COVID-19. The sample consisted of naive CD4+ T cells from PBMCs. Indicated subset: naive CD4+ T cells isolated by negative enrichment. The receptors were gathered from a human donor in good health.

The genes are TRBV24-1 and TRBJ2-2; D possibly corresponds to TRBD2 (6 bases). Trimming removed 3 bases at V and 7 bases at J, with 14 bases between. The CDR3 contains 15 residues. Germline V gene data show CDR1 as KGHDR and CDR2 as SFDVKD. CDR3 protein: CATSDPGTAVGELFF. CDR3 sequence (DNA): TGTGCCACCAGTGATCCCGGGACTGCCGTCGGGGAGCTGTTTTTT.

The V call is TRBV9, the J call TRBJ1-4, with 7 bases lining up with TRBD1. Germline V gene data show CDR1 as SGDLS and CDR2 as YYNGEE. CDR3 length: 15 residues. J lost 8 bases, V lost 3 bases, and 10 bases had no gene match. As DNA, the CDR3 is TGTGCCAGCAGCGCCAGGGGGGGGTTAGGGGAAAAACTGTTTTTT. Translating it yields CASSARGGLGEKLFF.

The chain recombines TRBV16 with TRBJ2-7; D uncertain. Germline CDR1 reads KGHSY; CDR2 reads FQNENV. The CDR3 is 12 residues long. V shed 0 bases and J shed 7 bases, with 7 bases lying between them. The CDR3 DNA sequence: TGTGCCAGCAGCCAATCGCGCTGGGAGCAGTACTTC. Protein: CASSQSRWEQYF.

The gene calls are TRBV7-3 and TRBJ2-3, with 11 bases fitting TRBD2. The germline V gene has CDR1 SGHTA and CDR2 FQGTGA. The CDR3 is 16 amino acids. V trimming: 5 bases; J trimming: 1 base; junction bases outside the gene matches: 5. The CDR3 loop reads CASSLSGGAGTDTQYF. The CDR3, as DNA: TGTGCCAGCAGCCTTAGCGGGGGGGCCGGCACAGATACGCAGTATTTT.

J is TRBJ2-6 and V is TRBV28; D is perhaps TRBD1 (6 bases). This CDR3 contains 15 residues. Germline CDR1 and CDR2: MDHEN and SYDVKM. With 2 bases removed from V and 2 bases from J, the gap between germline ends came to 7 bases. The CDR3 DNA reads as TGTGCCAGCAGTTTACGGACAGCTGGGGCCAACGTCCTGACTTTC. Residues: CASSLRTAGANVLTF. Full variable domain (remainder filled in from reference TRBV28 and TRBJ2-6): DVKVTQSSRYLVKRTGEKVFLECVQDMDHENMFWYRQDPGLGLRLIYFSYDVKMKEKGDIPEGYSVSREKKERFSLILESASTNQTSMYLCASSLRTAGANVLTFGAGSRLTVL.

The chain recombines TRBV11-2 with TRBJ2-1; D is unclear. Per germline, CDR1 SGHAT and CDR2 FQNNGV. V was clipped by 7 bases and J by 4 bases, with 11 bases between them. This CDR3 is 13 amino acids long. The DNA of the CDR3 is TGTGCCAGCACCTATACCGTTTACAATGAGCAGTTCTTC. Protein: CASTYTVYNEQFF.

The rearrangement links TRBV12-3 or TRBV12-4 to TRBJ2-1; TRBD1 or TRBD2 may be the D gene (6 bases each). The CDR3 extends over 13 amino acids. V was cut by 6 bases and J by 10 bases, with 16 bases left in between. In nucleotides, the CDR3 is TGTGCCAGCAGCAACCATGGGGGGCGGGAGCAGTTCTTC. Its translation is CASSNHGGREQFF.

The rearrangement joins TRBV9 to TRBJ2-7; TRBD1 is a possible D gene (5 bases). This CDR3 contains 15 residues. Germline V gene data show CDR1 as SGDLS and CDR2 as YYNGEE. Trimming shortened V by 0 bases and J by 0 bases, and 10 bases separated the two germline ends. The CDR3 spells CASSVGPDNSYEQYF. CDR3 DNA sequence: TGTGCCAGCAGCGTAGGCCCGGACAACTCCTACGAGCAGTACTTC.

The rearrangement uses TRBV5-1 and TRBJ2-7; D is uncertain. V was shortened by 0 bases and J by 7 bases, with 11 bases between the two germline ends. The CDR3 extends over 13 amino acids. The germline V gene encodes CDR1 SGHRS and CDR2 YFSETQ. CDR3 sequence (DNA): TGCGCCAGCAGCTTGGTGGGTAGTGAAGAGCAGTACTTC. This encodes CASSLVGSEEQYF.

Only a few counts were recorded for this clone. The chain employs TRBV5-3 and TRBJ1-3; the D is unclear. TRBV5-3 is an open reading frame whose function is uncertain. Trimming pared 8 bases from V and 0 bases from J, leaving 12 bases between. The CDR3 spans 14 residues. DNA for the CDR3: TGTGCCAGGACGAGGGTCAGCTCTGGAAACACCATATATTTT. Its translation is CARTRVSSGNTIYF.

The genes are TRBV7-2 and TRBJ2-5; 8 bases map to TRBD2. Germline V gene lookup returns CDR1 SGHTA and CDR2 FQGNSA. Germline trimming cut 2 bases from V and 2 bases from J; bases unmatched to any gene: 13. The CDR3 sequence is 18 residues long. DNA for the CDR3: TGTGCCAGCAGCTTACGGACTGCGGGGGGACTACTACAAGAGACCCAGTACTTC. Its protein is CASSLRTAGGLLQETQYF.

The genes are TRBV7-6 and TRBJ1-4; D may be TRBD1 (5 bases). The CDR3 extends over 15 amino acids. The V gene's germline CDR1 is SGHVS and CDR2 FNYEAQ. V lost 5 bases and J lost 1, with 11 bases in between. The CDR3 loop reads CASSLGGGTNEKLFF. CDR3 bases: TGTGCCAGCAGCCTGGGGGGAGGAACTAATGAAAAACTGTTTTTT.

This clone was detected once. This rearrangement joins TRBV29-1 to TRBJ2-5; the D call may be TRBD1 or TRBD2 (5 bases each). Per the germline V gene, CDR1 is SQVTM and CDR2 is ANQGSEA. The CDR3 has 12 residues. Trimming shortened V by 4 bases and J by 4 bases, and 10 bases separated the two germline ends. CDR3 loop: CSVAGAVETQYF. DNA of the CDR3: TGCAGCGTTGCCGGGGCTGTAGAGACCCAGTACTTC.

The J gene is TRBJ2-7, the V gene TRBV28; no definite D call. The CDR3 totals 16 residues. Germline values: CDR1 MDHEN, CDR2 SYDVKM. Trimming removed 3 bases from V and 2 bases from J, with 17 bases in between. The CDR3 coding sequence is TGTGCCAGCAGTTTTGTAGGCTCTTATGGGACCTACGAGCAGTACTTC. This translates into CASSFVGSYGTYEQYF.

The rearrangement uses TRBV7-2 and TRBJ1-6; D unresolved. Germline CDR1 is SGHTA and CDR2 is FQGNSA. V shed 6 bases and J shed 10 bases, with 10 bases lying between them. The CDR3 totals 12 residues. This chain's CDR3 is CASSVNSSPLHF. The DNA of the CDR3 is TGTGCCAGCAGTGTTAATTCGTCACCCCTCCACTTT.

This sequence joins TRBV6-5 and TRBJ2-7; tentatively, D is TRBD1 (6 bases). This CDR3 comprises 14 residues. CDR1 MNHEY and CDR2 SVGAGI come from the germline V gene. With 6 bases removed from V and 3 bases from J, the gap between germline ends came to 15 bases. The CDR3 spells CASRRGGQNYEQYF. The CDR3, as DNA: TGTGCCAGCAGAAGAGGCGGACAGAACTACGAGCAGTACTTC.

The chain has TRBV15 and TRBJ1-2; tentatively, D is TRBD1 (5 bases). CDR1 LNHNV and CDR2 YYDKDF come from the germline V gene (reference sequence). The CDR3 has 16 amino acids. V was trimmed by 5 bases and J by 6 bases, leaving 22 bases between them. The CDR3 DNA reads TGTGCCACCAGCGGGGGTGGACATCTAGTTTCTCATGGCTACACCTTC. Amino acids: CATSGGGHLVSHGYTF.

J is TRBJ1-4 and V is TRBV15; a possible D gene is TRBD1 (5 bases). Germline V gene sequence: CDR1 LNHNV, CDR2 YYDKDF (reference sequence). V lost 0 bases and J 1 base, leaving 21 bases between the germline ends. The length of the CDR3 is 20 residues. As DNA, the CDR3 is TGTGCCACCAGCAGAGATCGGGGCAGGGCCCCTCGGGTAACTAATGAAAAACTGTTTTTT. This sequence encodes CATSRDRGRAPRVTNEKLFF.

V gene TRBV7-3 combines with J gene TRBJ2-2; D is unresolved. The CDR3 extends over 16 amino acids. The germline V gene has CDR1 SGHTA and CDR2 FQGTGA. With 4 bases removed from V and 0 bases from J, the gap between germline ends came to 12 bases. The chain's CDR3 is CASSSRRSTNTGELFF. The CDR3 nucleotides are TGTGCCAGCAGCTCCAGACGGAGTACGAACACCGGGGAGCTGTTTTTT.